This TCR beta chain originates from a study of T cell repertoires in cytomegalovirus infection. CDR1 and CDR2 (germline): SGHTA, FQGNSA. V lost 5 bases and J 2 bases, leaving 10 bases between the germline ends. CDR3 length equals 13 residues. This clonotype has a handful of counts. TCRdb recomputed calls from the reads with MiXCR, one row per CDR3 protein. This sample carries 150,000 to 200,000 distinct CDR3 sequences, approximately 30% of them seen once, and the ten largest clones take roughly 31%. Input material: PBMCs. V gene TRBV7-2 combines with J gene TRBJ2-7; D gene ambiguous. The TCR originated in a human donor in good health (CMV status not recorded). Some clones in this sample may be carry-over from other donors' samples. DNA of the CDR3: TGTGCCAGCAGCCGCACAGTGACCTACGAGCAGTACTTC. Protein product: CASSRTVTYEQYF. The whole variable domain, filled in from reference TRBV7-2 and TRBJ2-7, reads GAGVSQSPSNKVTEKGKDVELRCDPISGHTALYWYRQSLGQGLEFLIYFQGNSAPDKSGLPSDRFSAERTGGSVSTLTIQRTQQEDSAVYLCASSRTVTYEQYFGPGTRLTVT.